This is a list of T cell receptor beta chains from one sample in a study of blood T cell repertoires in COVID-19. Here immunoSEQ multiplex PCR was the method, and the copy in TCRdb shows in-frame clones only, minus some. The repertoire holds more than 45,000 clones, with 85% to 90% as singletons. The material sequenced was peripheral blood. The receptors originated from a man between 60 and 75 years old with acute or convalescent COVID-19. CDR3s include the opening cysteine and the closing phenylalanine or tryptophan. The order of the fields is V gene, clone size, J gene, D gene, CDR3 protein, CDR3 DNA. A D gene is named only where the DNA matches it firmly. Part of the rows lack a size; the others show once, few, many or a class for expanded clones.

TRBV11-2,NA,TRBJ2-7,TRBD2,CASSLSRSSGGYEQYF,TGTGCCAGCAGCTTAAGTCGGTCTAGCGGGGGCTACGAGCAGTACTTC
TRBV30,once,TRBJ1-4,NA,CAWSGGTPDGEKLFF,TGTGCCTGGAGTGGCGGGACTCCTGACGGAGAAAAACTGTTTTTT
TRBV9,NA,TRBJ1-4,TRBD1,CASSAWGQGLNEKLFF,TGTGCCAGCAGCGCGTGGGGACAGGGCCTTAATGAAAAACTGTTTTTT
TRBV7-2,NA,TRBJ1-2,NA,CASSFLLGGTEGYTF,TGTGCCAGCAGCTTCCTCCTAGGGGGTACTGAGGGCTACACCTTC
TRBV28,NA,TRBJ1-2,TRBD1,CASSLKGRGPFGYGYTF,TGTGCCAGCAGTTTAAAAGGCAGGGGGCCCTTCGGCTATGGCTACACCTTC
TRBV7-2,NA,TRBJ1-1,TRBD1,CASSLGQGGIEAFF,TGTGCCAGCAGCTTGGGACAGGGAGGGATTGAAGCTTTCTTT
TRBV5-6,NA,TRBJ2-1,TRBD2,CASSLTSGRAWGEQFF,TGTGCCAGCAGCTTGACTAGCGGGAGGGCCTGGGGTGAGCAGTTCTTC
TRBV27,NA,TRBJ2-7,NA,CASSFGILYEQYF,TGTGCCAGCAGTTTCGGGATCCTCTACGAGCAGTACTTC
TRBV24-1,NA,TRBJ2-6,NA,CATSDLGSGANVLTF,TGTGCCACCAGTGATTTGGGTAGCGGGGCCAACGTCCTGACTTTC
TRBV11-2,NA,TRBJ2-5,TRBD2,CASSFGLADPQETQYF,TGTGCCAGCAGCTTCGGACTAGCGGACCCCCAAGAGACCCAGTACTTC
TRBV9,once,TRBJ1-1,NA,CASSEPGDTEAFF,TGTGCCAGCAGCGAGCCCGGGGACACTGAAGCTTTCTTT
TRBV6-5,NA,TRBJ2-7,TRBD1,CASSRQGGMNEQYF,TGTGCCAGCAGCCGACAGGGGGGGATGAACGAGCAGTACTTC
TRBV28,NA,TRBJ1-2,TRBD1,CASSSGQGGGYGYTF,TGTGCCAGCAGTTCGGGACAGGGGGGTGGTTATGGCTACACCTTC
TRBV3-1/TRBV3-2,NA,TRBJ2-7,NA,CASSQGVGTPPYF,TGTGCCAGCAGCCAAGGGGTGGGCACGCCCCCTTACTTC
TRBV5-4,NA,TRBJ2-5,NA,CASSLGLLEETQYF,TGTGCCAGCAGCTTGGGGCTGCTTGAAGAGACCCAGTACTTC
TRBV9,NA,TRBJ2-5,TRBD2,CASSVLAGTQDTQYF,TGTGCCAGCAGCGTACTAGCGGGAACCCAAGATACCCAGTACTTC
TRBV10-2,NA,TRBJ2-6,TRBD1,CASSDGTGSGANVLTF,TGCGCCAGCAGTGATGGGACAGGGTCTGGGGCCAACGTCCTGACTTTC
TRBV29-1,NA,TRBJ2-3,NA,CSVVNRLGGTDTQYF,TGCAGCGTTGTGAACCGACTGGGAGGCACAGATACGCAGTATTTT
TRBV11-3,once,TRBJ2-7,NA,CASSLGALLSYEQYF,TGTGCCAGCAGCTTAGGGGCATTGCTCTCCTACGAGCAGTACTTC
TRBV28,NA,TRBJ1-5,NA,CASSLHQQGEPQHF,TGTGCCAGCAGTTTACATCAACAGGGTGAGCCCCAGCATTTT
TRBV7-8,NA,TRBJ2-7,TRBD2,CASSLVASGDGEQYF,TGTGCCAGCAGCTTAGTCGCTAGCGGGGACGGCGAGCAGTACTTC
TRBV4-2,NA,TRBJ2-5,TRBD2,CASSQTLAGIQETQYF,TGTGCCAGCAGCCAAACACTAGCGGGTATACAAGAGACCCAGTACTTC
TRBV6-2/TRBV6-3,NA,TRBJ2-7,TRBD2,CASSPSGSQSYEQYF,TGTGCCAGCAGCCCCAGCGGGAGTCAATCCTACGAGCAGTACTTC
TRBV19,NA,TRBJ1-5,TRBD1,CASSLDRVQPQHF,TGTGCCAGTAGTTTAGACAGGGTACAGCCCCAGCATTTT
TRBV18,NA,TRBJ2-5,NA,CASSPGRAETQYF,TGTGCCAGCTCACCAGGGCGCGCAGAGACCCAGTACTTC